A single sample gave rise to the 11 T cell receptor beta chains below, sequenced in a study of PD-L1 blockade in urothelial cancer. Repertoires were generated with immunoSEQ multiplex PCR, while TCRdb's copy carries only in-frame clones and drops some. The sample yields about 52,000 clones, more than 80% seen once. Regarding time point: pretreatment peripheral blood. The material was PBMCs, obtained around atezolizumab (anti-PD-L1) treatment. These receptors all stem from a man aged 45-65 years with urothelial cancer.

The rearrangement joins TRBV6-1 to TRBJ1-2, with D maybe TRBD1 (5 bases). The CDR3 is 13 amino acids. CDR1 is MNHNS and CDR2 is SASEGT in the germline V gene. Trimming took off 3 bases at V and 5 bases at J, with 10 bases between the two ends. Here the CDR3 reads CASSDGGNYGYTF. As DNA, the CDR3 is TGTGCCAGCAGTGACGGGGGTAATTATGGCTACACCTTC.

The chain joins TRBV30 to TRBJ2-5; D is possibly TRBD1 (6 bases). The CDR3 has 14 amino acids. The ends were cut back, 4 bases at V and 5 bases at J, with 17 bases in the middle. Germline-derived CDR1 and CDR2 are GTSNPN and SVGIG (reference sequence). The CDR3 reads CAWNNRMGAETQYF. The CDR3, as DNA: TGTGCCTGGAACAACCGTATGGGGGCTGAGACCCAGTACTTC.

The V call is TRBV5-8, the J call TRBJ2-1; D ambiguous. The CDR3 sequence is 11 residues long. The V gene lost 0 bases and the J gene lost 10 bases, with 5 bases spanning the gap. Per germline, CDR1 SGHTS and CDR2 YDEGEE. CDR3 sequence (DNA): TGTGCCAGCAGCTTGGCGGTGGAGCAGTTCTTC. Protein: CASSLAVEQFF.

The CDR3 nucleotides are TGCGCCAGCACCAGGACAGGGGGGACAGATACGCAGTATTTT. Protein product: CASTRTGGTDTQYF. This rearrangement joins TRBV5-1 to TRBJ2-3, with 10 bases that match TRBD1. Germline V lookup: CDR1 SGHRS, CDR2 YFSETQ. V lost 6 bases and J lost 3; bases outside the gene matches: 4. The CDR3 runs 14 residues.

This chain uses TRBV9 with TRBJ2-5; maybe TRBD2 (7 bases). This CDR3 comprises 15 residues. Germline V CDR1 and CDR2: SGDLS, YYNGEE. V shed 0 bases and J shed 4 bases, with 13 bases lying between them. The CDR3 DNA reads TGTGCCAGCAGCGTAGGAATAGGGGGGGGAGAGACCCAGTACTTC. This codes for CASSVGIGGGETQYF.

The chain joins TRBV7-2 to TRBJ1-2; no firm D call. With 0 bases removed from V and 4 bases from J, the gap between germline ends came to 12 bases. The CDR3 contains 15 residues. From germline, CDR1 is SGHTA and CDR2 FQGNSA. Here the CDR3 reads CASSLAPGLSYGYTF. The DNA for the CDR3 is TGTGCCAGCAGCTTAGCGCCAGGCCTCAGCTATGGCTACACCTTC.

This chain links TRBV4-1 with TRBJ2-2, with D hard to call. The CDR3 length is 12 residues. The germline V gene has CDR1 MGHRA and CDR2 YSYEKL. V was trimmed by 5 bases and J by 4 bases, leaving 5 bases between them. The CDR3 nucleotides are TGCGCCAGCAGCGTCATCACCGGGGAGCTGTTTTTT. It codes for CASSVITGELFF.

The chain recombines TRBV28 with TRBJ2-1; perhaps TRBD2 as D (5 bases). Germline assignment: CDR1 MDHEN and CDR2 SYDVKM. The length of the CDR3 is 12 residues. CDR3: CATGRGFNEQFF. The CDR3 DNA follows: TGTGCTACGGGGAGAGGATTCAATGAGCAGTTCTTC. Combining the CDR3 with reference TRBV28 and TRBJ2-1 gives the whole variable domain DVKVTQSSRYLVKRTGEKVFLECVQDMDHENMFWYRQDPGLGLRLIYFSYDVKMKEKGDIPEGYSVSREKKERFSLILESASTNQTSMYLCATGRGFNEQFFGPGTRLTVL.

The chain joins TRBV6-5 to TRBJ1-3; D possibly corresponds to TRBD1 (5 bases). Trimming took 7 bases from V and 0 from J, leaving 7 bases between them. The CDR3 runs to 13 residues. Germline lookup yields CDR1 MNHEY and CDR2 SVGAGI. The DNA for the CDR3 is TGTGCCAGCACCGGGGGCTCTGGAAACACCATATATTTT. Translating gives CASTGGSGNTIYF.

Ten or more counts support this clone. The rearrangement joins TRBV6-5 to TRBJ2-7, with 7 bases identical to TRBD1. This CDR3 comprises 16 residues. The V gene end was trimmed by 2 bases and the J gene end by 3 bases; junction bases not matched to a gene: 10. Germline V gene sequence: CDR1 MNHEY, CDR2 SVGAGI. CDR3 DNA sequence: TGTGCCAGCAGTTACAAACAGGGGAATGCTGTCTACGAGCAGTACTTC. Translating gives CASSYKQGNAVYEQYF.

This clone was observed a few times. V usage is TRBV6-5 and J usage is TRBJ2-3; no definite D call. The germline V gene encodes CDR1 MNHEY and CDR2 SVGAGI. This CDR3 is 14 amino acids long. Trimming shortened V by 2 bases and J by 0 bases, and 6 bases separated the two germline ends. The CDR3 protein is CASSYGISTDTQYF. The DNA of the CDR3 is TGTGCCAGCAGTTACGGCATCAGCACAGATACGCAGTATTTT.